Shown below are 21 T cell receptor beta chains from a single sample sequenced in a study of blood T cell repertoires in COVID-19. Some clones are missing from TCRdb's copy, which holds only in-frame ones; the method was immunoSEQ multiplex PCR. The table has fewer than 250,000 clones, 80% to 90% seen once; the top ten hold approximately 3.8%. Material for sequencing was PBMCs or T cells enriched from blood (not recorded which). The receptors were gathered from a middle-aged woman who had been exposed to COVID-19.

This chain links TRBV5-6 with TRBJ2-1, with 8 bases fitting TRBD2. The CDR3 is 14 residues long. With 3 bases clipped from V and 6 bases from J, the junction kept 5 bases outside the gene matches. Germline lookup yields CDR1 SGHDT and CDR2 YYEEEE. CDR3 nucleotide sequence: TGTGCCAGCAGCTCCCGGACTAGCACCAATGAGCAGTTCTTC. Protein product: CASSSRTSTNEQFF.

The chain is built from TRBV19 and TRBJ1-2; no clear D. The germline V and J ends were trimmed by 7 bases and 4 bases, with 7 bases remaining between them. Looked up from germline, CDR1 is LNHDA and CDR2 is SQIVND (reference sequence). This CDR3 region has 11 residues. The DNA for the CDR3 is TGTGCCAGTACGCAGGTCTATGGCTACACCTTC. It translates to CASTQVYGYTF.

This chain joins TRBV3-1 (or the pseudogene TRBV3-2) and TRBJ1-4; 7 bases are a match to TRBD1. The germline V gene has CDR1 LGHDT and CDR2 YNNKEL (reference sequence). The CDR3 contains 17 residues. Trimming cost V 1 base and J 4 bases; bases outside gene matches: 9. CDR3 sequence (DNA): TGTGCCAGCAGCCAAGTGTTTTGGGACAGAGATAATGAAAAACTGTTTTTT. Its protein is CASSQVFWDRDNEKLFF.

J is TRBJ2-3 and V is TRBV9; TRBD2 matches at 10 bases. Germline CDR1 is SGDLS and CDR2 is YYNGEE. The CDR3 runs 16 residues. With 2 bases clipped from V and 2 bases from J, the junction kept 5 bases outside the gene matches. This chain's CDR3 is CASSVERGGFTDTQYF. The CDR3 DNA sequence: TGTGCCAGCAGCGTGGAGCGGGGGGGATTCACAGATACGCAGTATTTT.

Written as DNA, the CDR3 is TGTGCCAGCAGCTCCAGGGATGGCGAGCAGTACTTC. Encoded protein: CASSSRDGEQYF. The gene calls are TRBV5-8 and TRBJ2-7, with a weak D call TRBD1 (5 bases). The V end was cut by 3 bases, the J end by 6 bases, with 10 bases between. Germline CDR1 SGHTS, CDR2 YDEGEE. CDR3 length equals 12 residues.

The V gene is TRBV18, the J gene TRBJ2-7; the D is unclear. In germline, CDR1 is KGHSH, CDR2 LQKENI. The CDR3 has 11 amino acids. The V gene lost 3 bases and the J gene lost 2 bases, with 2 bases spanning the gap. The CDR3 loop reads CASSPTYEQYF. The CDR3 coding sequence is TGTGCCAGCTCACCTACCTACGAGCAGTACTTC.

The V call is TRBV6-2 or TRBV6-3, the J call TRBJ2-1, with 9 nucleotides matching TRBD2. The CDR3 has 15 amino acids. The V gene end was trimmed by 4 bases and the J gene end by 6 bases; junction bases not matched to a gene: 7. Germline CDR1 and CDR2: MNHEY and SVGEGT. The CDR3 loop is CASSLAGVVFNEQFF. The CDR3, as DNA: TGTGCCAGCAGTTTAGCGGGGGTAGTCTTCAATGAGCAGTTCTTC.

This chain uses TRBV4-1 with TRBJ2-5; the D is unclear. The CDR3 is made up of 13 amino acids. The V end was cut by 0 bases, the J end by 5 bases, with 7 bases between. CDR1 MGHRA and CDR2 YSYEKL come from the germline V gene. This CDR3 is CASSQEEKETQYF. The DNA of the CDR3 is TGCGCCAGCAGCCAAGAGGAGAAGGAGACCCAGTACTTC.

The rearrangement joins TRBV15 to TRBJ1-2; 7 bases agree with TRBD1. The CDR3 sequence is 18 residues long. CDR1 is LNHNV, CDR2 YYDKDF, per germline (reference sequence). J lost 4 bases, V lost 1 base, and 15 bases had no gene match. The CDR3: CATSRALGAGGSFYGYTF. In DNA, the CDR3 is TGTGCCACCAGCAGAGCTCTTGGGGCAGGGGGTTCCTTCTATGGCTACACCTTC. The whole variable domain, filled in from reference TRBV15 and TRBJ1-2, reads DAMVIQNPRYQVTQFGKPVTLSCSQTLNHNVMYWYQQKSSQAPKLLFHYYDKDFNNEADTPDNFQSRRPNTSFCFLDIRSPGLGDTAMYLCATSRALGAGGSFYGYTFGSGTRLTVV.

The chain recombines TRBV18 with TRBJ1-1, with D uncertain. Germline V gene lookup returns CDR1 KGHSH and CDR2 LQKENI. The CDR3 loop spans 12 amino acids. V was shortened by 3 bases and J by 8 bases, with 10 bases between the two germline ends. The CDR3 bases are TGTGCCAGCTCACCGGGCGGGATGGAAGCTTTCTTT. Protein product: CASSPGGMEAFF.

This clone was observed a handful of times. The chain uses TRBV6-5 and TRBJ2-5; the D gene is possibly TRBD1 (5 bases). The germline gives CDR1 MNHEY, CDR2 SVGAGI. The CDR3 runs 14 residues. V lost 6 bases, J lost 0 bases, and 11 bases lay in between. CDR3: CASSARAYQETQYF. In DNA form, the CDR3 reads TGTGCCAGCAGCGCCAGGGCCTACCAAGAGACCCAGTACTTC.

The genes are TRBV28 and TRBJ2-3; possible D gene TRBD1, 5 bases. Per the germline V gene, CDR1 is MDHEN and CDR2 is SYDVKM. This CDR3 has 16 amino acids. The V gene lost 5 bases and the J gene lost 2 bases, with 17 bases spanning the gap. This chain's CDR3 is CASSPRRQTATDTQYF. CDR3 DNA: TGTGCCAGCAGTCCCCGGCGACAGACCGCCACAGATACGCAGTATTTT.

With respect to this clone: Other DNA sequences of this sample code for an identical CDR3. The chain links TRBV19 to TRBJ1-5, with 7 bases lining up with TRBD1. The CDR3 runs 14 residues. The ends lost 5 bases at V and 2 bases at J; junction bases unmatched: 3. The V gene's germline CDR1 is LNHDA and CDR2 SQIVND (reference sequence). This chain's CDR3 is CASSATGGNQPQHF. DNA for the CDR3: TGTGCCAGTAGTGCAACAGGGGGCAATCAGCCCCAGCATTTT.

The genes are TRBV9 and TRBJ1-2; 8 bases fit TRBD1. V was pared by 4 bases and J by 8 bases, with 7 bases of the junction left unmatched. Germline loops: CDR1 SGDLS, CDR2 YYNGEE. The CDR3 extends over 13 amino acids. The CDR3 here is CASSTTGVGGYTF. The CDR3, as DNA: TGTGCCAGCAGCACGACAGGGGTCGGAGGCTACACCTTC.

The rearrangement joins TRBV30 to TRBJ1-1; TRBD1 matches at 7 bases. CDR1 GTSNPN and CDR2 SVGIG come from the germline V gene (reference sequence). This CDR3 has 11 amino acids. V gave up 2 bases and J gave up 7 bases; unmatched junction bases: 1. The CDR3 nucleotides read TGTGCCTGGAGTAACAGGGGTGAAGCTTTCTTT. Protein product: CAWSNRGEAFF.

The rearrangement uses TRBV15 and TRBJ2-5, with 15 nucleotides matching TRBD2. The germline V gene encodes CDR1 LNHNV and CDR2 YYDKDF (reference sequence). This CDR3 is 17 amino acids long. V was pared by 0 bases and J by 2 bases, with 1 base of the junction left unmatched. CDR3 nucleotide sequence: TGTGCCACCAGCAGAGAGGGACTAGCGGGGGGTCAAGAGACCCAGTACTTC. As protein: CATSREGLAGGQETQYF.

In its sample, this clone was seen once. The chain combines TRBV2 with TRBJ1-6; D is unclear. The CDR3 spans 14 residues. Trimming removed 6 bases from V and 9 bases from J, with 15 bases in between. Germline CDR1 reads SNHLY; CDR2 reads FYNNEI. The CDR3, as DNA: TGTGCCAGCAGAGCCTATAGTGCGGGTTCACCCCTCCACTTT. Amino acid sequence: CASRAYSAGSPLHF.

The V and J genes are TRBV10-3 and TRBJ2-7, with 7 bases fitting TRBD2. Germline CDR1 and CDR2: ENHRY and SYGVKD. J was trimmed by 4 bases and V by 0 bases; bases with no gene match: 6. The CDR3 runs to 15 residues. The CDR3 sequence is CAISESGGFQYEQYF. The DNA for the CDR3 is TGTGCCATCAGTGAGTCGGGGGGGTTTCAGTACGAGCAGTACTTC.

Only a few counts were recorded for this clone. The chain is built from TRBV27 and TRBJ1-5; TRBD1 is a possible D gene (5 bases). V dropped 2 bases and J dropped 7 bases, with 9 bases sitting between them. The CDR3 runs to 13 residues. CDR1 and CDR2 from the germline V gene are MNHEY and SMNVEV (reference sequence). The CDR3 bases are TGTGCCAGCAGTTTAAGGGGCAGGCAGCCCCAGCATTTT. Its protein is CASSLRGRQPQHF.

This clone was found a few times. V gene TRBV5-1 combines with J gene TRBJ2-5; 10 positions match TRBD1. The CDR3 loop spans 15 amino acids. CDR1 is SGHRS, CDR2 YFSETQ, per germline. V lost 4 bases, J lost 5 bases, and 8 bases stayed unmatched. This CDR3 reads CASSATTGGGETQYF. CDR3 nucleotides: TGCGCCAGCAGCGCAACGACAGGGGGCGGGGAGACCCAGTACTTC. The full variable domain, rest sourced from reference TRBV5-1 and TRBJ2-5, is KAGVTQTPRYLIKTRGQQVTLSCSPISGHRSVSWYQQTPGQGLQFLFEYFSETQRNKGNFPGRFSGRQFSNSRSEMNVSTLELGDSALYLCASSATTGGGETQYFGPGTRLLVL.

This chain uses TRBV7-8 with TRBJ1-4; maybe TRBD1 (5 bases). The germline V and J ends were trimmed by 2 bases and 7 bases, with 20 bases remaining between them. There are 17 residues in the CDR3. Germline CDR1 reads SGHVS; CDR2 reads FQNEAQ. The CDR3 DNA is TGTGCCAGCAGCTTACCGGGGGTTTTTCCCGAGGGTGAAAAACTGTTTTTT. Amino acids: CASSLPGVFPEGEKLFF. The whole variable domain, remainder taken from reference TRBV7-8 and TRBJ1-4, is GAGVSQSPRYKVAKRGQDVALRCDPISGHVSLFWYQQALGQGPEFLTYFQNEAQLDKSGLPSDRFFAERPEGSVSTLKIQRTQQEDSAVYLCASSLPGVFPEGEKLFFGSGTQLSVL.